A selection of T cell receptor beta chains follows, all from one sample in a study of T cells after posttransplantation cyclophosphamide. The table came from immunoSEQ multiplex PCR; TCRdb's copy has only in-frame clones and leaves some out. This repertoire holds about 30,000 clones, and none appear only once. What was sequenced was PBMCs. All receptors derive from a woman aged 60-75 years in good health, CMV-negative, and a related stem cell transplant donor. Each CDR3 is given with its conserved first and last residue. The D gene is left open where the match is weak. Expanded clones get a size class; other rows say once, few or many, or leave the size out.

j_call	clone_size	cdr3_length	d_call	v_call	cdr3_nt	cdr3_aa
TRBJ2-7	few	14	NA	TRBV7-2	TGTGCCAGCAGCTTAAGTGGTACAGGCGGCGAGCAGTACTTC	CASSLSGTGGEQYF
TRBJ2-2	many	15	NA	TRBV27	TGTGCCAGCAGTTTTTCGGGGGGCCAGGCCGGGGAGCTGTTTTTT	CASSFSGGQAGELFF
TRBJ1-3	many	14	NA	TRBV9	TGTGCCAGCAGCGTAGTATCCCGCGACGGGACCATATATTTT	CASSVVSRDGTIYF
TRBJ1-1	many	14	NA	TRBV7-9	TGTGCCAGCAGCTTAGAACTAGTGAACACTGAAGCTTTCTTT	CASSLELVNTEAFF
TRBJ1-5	many	13	TRBD1	TRBV19	TGTGCCAGTAGCGGGACAGGTTATCAGCCCCAGCATTTT	CASSGTGYQPQHF
TRBJ1-1	many	16	TRBD1	TRBV27	TGTGCCAGCAGTCCCCTGGACAGGGCCATGAACACTGAAGCTTTCTTT	CASSPLDRAMNTEAFF
TRBJ2-7	many	15	TRBD1	TRBV6-5	TGTGCCAGCAGTCGGTTAAAGGGACAGCTTTACGAGCAGTACTTC	CASSRLKGQLYEQYF
TRBJ1-2	NA	14	TRBD1	TRBV15	TGTGCCACCAGCAGAGATATACAGGGGTGGGGCTACACCTTC	CATSRDIQGWGYTF
TRBJ1-2	NA	13	TRBD1	TRBV28	TGTGCCAGCAGCTGGGACAGCAACTATGGCTACACCTTC	CASSWDSNYGYTF
TRBJ2-1	many	19	TRBD2	TRBV2	TGTGCCAGCAGACAGACTAGCGGGAGTCTCCATAGCTCCTACAATGAGCAGTTCTTC	CASRQTSGSLHSSYNEQFF
TRBJ2-3	NA	15	NA	TRBV5-4	TGTGCCAGCAGCTTGAAGGGTGCAAGCACAGATACGCAGTATTTT	CASSLKGASTDTQYF
TRBJ2-5	many	13	NA	TRBV6-6	TGTGCCAGCAGCCCCCAGTACCAAGAGACCCAGTACTTC	CASSPQYQETQYF
TRBJ1-5	many	16	TRBD1	TRBV18	TGTGCCAGCTCAGGGGGACAGGGGGCGTCGGATCAGCCCCAGCATTTT	CASSGGQGASDQPQHF
TRBJ2-3	NA	14	TRBD2	TRBV5-1	TGCGCCAGCAGCTTAGCGGGAGGTTTGGATACGCAGTATTTT	CASSLAGGLDTQYF
TRBJ1-4	many	15	NA	TRBV28	TGTGCCAGCATCCCCTCGACGGGGGGTAATGAAAAACTGTTTTTT	CASIPSTGGNEKLFF
TRBJ2-7	few	15	TRBD1	TRBV7-6	TGTGCCAGCAGCTTAGCGGGGGACAGCTCCTACGAGCAGTACTTC	CASSLAGDSSYEQYF
TRBJ1-2	many	15	NA	TRBV11-2	TGTGCCAGCAGCTTAGAAAGCTCTTCTAACTATGGCTACACCTTC	CASSLESSSNYGYTF
TRBJ1-6	NA	16	NA	TRBV4-1	TGCACCAGCAGCCATAACCATCGGGGTAAAAATTCACCCCTCCACTTT	CTSSHNHRGKNSPLHF
TRBJ1-6	few	13	TRBD1	TRBV7-8	TGTGCCAGCAGCTTACAGGGGGAGTCACCCCTCCACTTT	CASSLQGESPLHF
TRBJ2-7	many	16	TRBD2	TRBV5-8	TGTGCCAGCAGCCCTCGACTAGCGGCGGGCTCCTACGAGCAGTACTTC	CASSPRLAAGSYEQYF
TRBJ2-6	many	17	NA	TRBV4-2	TGTGCCAGCAGCCAAGATACGGGGAGGCGGGGGGCCAACGTCCTGACTTTC	CASSQDTGRRGANVLTF